These 25 T cell receptor beta chains were all obtained from the same sample, sequenced in a study of CD8+ T cells in alopecia areata. RNA was extracted and reverse transcribed into cDNA as the sequencing template. Produced via immunoSEQ multiplex PCR; TCRdb's table is partial and in-frame only. This sample has approximately 130,000 clones; less than 50% occur once, and the top ten carry more than 9%. Sequencing input: NKG2D-low CD8+ T cells sorted from blood. The receptors here all came from a human donor with alopecia areata.

The table lists this clone with a count of one. J is TRBJ2-7 and V is TRBV27; TRBD2 matches at 7 bases. The V segment lost 3 bases and the J segment 8 bases; nucleotides outside the gene matches: 10. The germline V gene has CDR1 MNHEY and CDR2 SMNVEV (reference sequence). This CDR3 has 14 residues. DNA for the CDR3: TGTGCCAGCAGTTTTCCTAGCGGATTACGGCAGCAGTACTTC. This translates into CASSFPSGLRQQYF.

The chain carries TRBV29-1 and TRBJ2-7, with 8 bases aligning to TRBD2. Trimming cost V 3 bases and J 1 base; bases outside gene matches: 8. Germline V gene data show CDR1 as SQVTM and CDR2 as ANQGSEA. The CDR3 totals 15 residues. The CDR3 coding sequence is TGCAGCGTTGAGTCGATTAGCGGGGAATCCTACGAGCAGTACTTC. Residues: CSVESISGESYEQYF.

This chain connects TRBV7-2 to TRBJ2-3; 7 bases line up with TRBD1. The germline V gene has CDR1 SGHTA and CDR2 FQGNSA. V gave up 5 bases and J gave up 5 bases; unmatched junction bases: 7. This CDR3 spans 14 amino acids. CDR3 residues: CASSQDRTEDTQYF. CDR3 nucleotide sequence: TGTGCCAGCAGCCAGGACAGGACGGAAGATACGCAGTATTTT.

The chain combines TRBV30 with TRBJ2-1; 10 positions agree with TRBD2. CDR1 and CDR2 from the germline V gene are GTSNPN and SVGIG (reference sequence). The CDR3 extends over 14 amino acids. J gave up 2 bases and V 8 bases, and 6 bases lay outside the gene matches. The CDR3 reads CATTGTSAYNEQFF. DNA for the CDR3: TGTGCCACCACCGGGACTAGCGCCTACAATGAGCAGTTCTTC. The full variable domain, its missing parts supplied by reference TRBV30 and TRBJ2-1, is SQTIHQWPATLVQPVGSPLSLECTVEGTSNPNLYWYRQAAGRGLQLLFYSVGIGQISSEVPQNLSASRPQDRQFILSSKKLLLSDSGFYLCATTGTSAYNEQFFGPGTRLTVL.

On this clone itself: The same CDR3 can be traced to other DNA sequences in this sample. The chain uses TRBV30 and TRBJ2-1; D might be TRBD1 (6 bases). This CDR3 is built from 12 residues. With 1 base removed from V and 6 bases from J, the gap between germline ends came to 7 bases. The germline CDR1 and CDR2 sequences are GTSNPN and SVGIG (reference sequence). CDR3 in amino acids: CAWSAQGNEQFF. Here the CDR3 DNA reads TGTGCCTGGAGTGCACAGGGCAATGAGCAGTTCTTC.

The V call is TRBV29-1, the J call TRBJ2-7; D is unresolved. The CDR3 has 13 residues. The V and J ends lost 6 bases and 12 bases respectively, with 24 bases between them. The germline gives CDR1 SQVTM, CDR2 ANQGSEA. Written as DNA, the CDR3 is TGCAGCGTCGTGGACCCCAGATCCCCAGATCTGTACTTC. Protein: CSVVDPRSPDLYF.

Concerning this clone itself: Mismatch with germline at one junction end may stem from a read error. V is TRBV29-1 and J is TRBJ2-1, with D uncertain. Germline V lookup: CDR1 SQVTM, CDR2 ANQGSEA. The CDR3 runs 12 residues. CDR3 bases: TGCAGCGTCGAAGCTCGGCTGAATGAGCAGTTCTTC. It yields the protein CSVEARLNEQFF.

The V call is TRBV29-1, the J call TRBJ1-1, with D tentatively TRBD1 (5 bases). Germline lookup yields CDR1 SQVTM and CDR2 ANQGSEA. This CDR3 spans 13 amino acids. Deletions cut 7 bases from V and 6 bases from J, with 18 bases between. The CDR3 spells CSGAKGFASEAFF. The CDR3 DNA follows: TGCAGCGGCGCTAAGGGGTTTGCGTCTGAAGCTTTCTTT.

The sample holds a few counts of this clone. Other DNA sequences in the sample encode the same CDR3. The chain links TRBV7-9 to TRBJ2-7; D remains unclear. Trimming took off 3 bases at V and 5 bases at J, with 5 bases between the two ends. There are 11 residues in the CDR3. CDR1 is SEHNR, CDR2 FQNEAQ, per germline (reference sequence). The CDR3 DNA is TGTGCCAGCAGCTTGGTCGACGAGCAGTACTTC. Translating it yields CASSLVDEQYF.

This clone was seen more than once but under ten times. The chain joins TRBV29-1 to TRBJ2-1, with TRBD2 matching over 12 bases. Germline trimming cut 8 bases from V and 8 bases from J; bases unmatched to any gene: 7. This CDR3 is 13 amino acids long. The germline gives CDR1 SQVTM, CDR2 ANQGSEA. CDR3 nucleotide sequence: TGCAGCTACCGACTAGCGGGAGTCCATGAGCAGTTCTTC. It is translated as CSYRLAGVHEQFF.

This clone was counted between two and nine times. The chain couples TRBV29-1 to TRBJ1-1; D is uncertain. The germline V gene has CDR1 SQVTM and CDR2 ANQGSEA. The V and J ends lost 3 bases and 0 bases respectively, with 14 bases between them. The length of the CDR3 is 15 residues. The CDR3, as DNA: TGCAGCGTTGATAGTAGGGTCTCCCTGAACACTGAAGCTTTCTTT. As protein: CSVDSRVSLNTEAFF.

The chain has TRBV14 and TRBJ1-5, with D unresolved. From germline, CDR1 is SGHDN and CDR2 FVKESK. V lost 0 bases and J 5 bases, leaving 5 bases between the germline ends. CDR3 size: 13 residues. CDR3 sequence (DNA): TGTGCCAGCAGCCAAGAACGTTATCAGCCCCAGCATTTT. Translation gives CASSQERYQPQHF.

The V and J genes are TRBV30 and TRBJ2-4; possible D gene TRBD1, 6 bases. This CDR3 is 13 amino acids long. CDR1 and CDR2 (germline): GTSNPN, SVGIG (reference sequence). Trimming cost V 1 base and J 4 bases, with 8 bases left between them. CDR3 sequence: CAWSAGVKNIQYF. The DNA for the CDR3 is TGTGCCTGGAGTGCAGGGGTTAAAAACATTCAGTACTTC.

The chain carries TRBV29-1 and TRBJ1-2; no reliable D call. This CDR3 comprises 12 residues. The germline V gene encodes CDR1 SQVTM and CDR2 ANQGSEA. V lost 6 bases and J lost 2, with 10 bases in between. CDR3 sequence (DNA): TGCAGCGTCCCATTTGGGAACTATGGCTACACCTTC. Translating it yields CSVPFGNYGYTF.

This clone was found a few times. The chain combines TRBV2 with TRBJ1-1, with D possibly being TRBD1 (6 bases). The CDR3 runs 11 residues. In germline, CDR1 is SNHLY, CDR2 FYNNEI. V lost 6 bases, J lost 6 bases, and 8 bases lay in between. The CDR3 sequence is CASSGQSEAFF. As DNA, the CDR3 is TGTGCCAGCAGCGGACAGTCTGAAGCTTTCTTT.

The rearrangement links TRBV28 to TRBJ2-5, with 9 bases aligning to TRBD2. Germline CDR1 reads MDHEN; CDR2 reads SYDVKM. The CDR3 contains 14 residues. Unmatched junction bases numbered 7, after V lost 6 bases and J lost 5 bases. The CDR3 coding sequence is TGTGCCAGCAGCTGGACTAGCGTTCTTGAGACCCAGTACTTC. It encodes CASSWTSVLETQYF. The full variable domain, in which reference TRBV28 and TRBJ2-5 provide the parts outside the CDR3, is DVKVTQSSRYLVKRTGEKVFLECVQDMDHENMFWYRQDPGLGLRLIYFSYDVKMKEKGDIPEGYSVSREKKERFSLILESASTNQTSMYLCASSWTSVLETQYFGPGTRLLVL.

The rearrangement joins TRBV30 to TRBJ1-2; D call uncertain. Germline loops: CDR1 GTSNPN, CDR2 SVGIG (reference sequence). Trimming left V 3 bases short and J 4 bases short, with 12 bases between. This CDR3 has 13 residues. The CDR3 DNA reads TGTGCCTGGAGCCTGGCAGACCTCTATGGCTACACCTTC. It is translated as CAWSLADLYGYTF. Full variable domain (rest looked up from reference TRBV30 and TRBJ1-2): SQTIHQWPATLVQPVGSPLSLECTVEGTSNPNLYWYRQAAGRGLQLLFYSVGIGQISSEVPQNLSASRPQDRQFILSSKKLLLSDSGFYLCAWSLADLYGYTFGSGTRLTVV.

J is TRBJ2-7 and V is TRBV29-1; D not resolved. The length of the CDR3 is 12 residues. Germline-derived CDR1 and CDR2 are SQVTM and ANQGSEA. V was cut by 3 bases and J by 3 bases, with 9 bases left in between. CDR3 DNA sequence: TGCAGCGTTGAGGCCGGAGACTACGAGCAGTACTTC. It codes for CSVEAGDYEQYF.

This clone was seen once. The V gene is TRBV29-1, the J gene TRBJ1-2; no clear D gene. This CDR3 region has 14 residues. CDR1 SQVTM and CDR2 ANQGSEA come from the germline V gene. Trimming took off 1 base at V and 8 bases at J, with 17 bases between the two ends. The CDR3 reads CSVEGLDRPGGYTF. Written as DNA, the CDR3 is TGCAGCGTTGAAGGCCTGGACCGGCCTGGGGGCTACACCTTC.

This clone showed up many times. This chain connects TRBV13 to TRBJ2-1, with 8 bases matching TRBD1. CDR3 length: 15 amino acids. Germline loops: CDR1 PRHDT, CDR2 FYEKMQ (reference sequence). V was pared by 5 bases and J by 5 bases, with 8 bases of the junction left unmatched. CDR3 nucleotide sequence: TGTGCCAGCAGCACAGGGGGGTACAGGGACAATGAGCAGTTCTTC. Its protein product is CASSTGGYRDNEQFF.

For this clone: This same CDR3 is encoded by further DNA sequences in the sample. V is TRBV29-1 and J is TRBJ2-1; the match to TRBD2 covers 11 bases. This CDR3 region has 14 residues. The trim removed 4 bases at V and 6 bases at J, leaving 5 bases unmatched. Germline lookup yields CDR1 SQVTM and CDR2 ANQGSEA. The CDR3 spells CSVGLAGGGNEQFF. The CDR3 DNA reads TGCAGCGTTGGTTTAGCGGGAGGGGGCAATGAGCAGTTCTTC.

The V gene is TRBV13, the J gene TRBJ2-3, with 7 nucleotides matching TRBD1. With V trimmed by 5 bases and J by 6 bases, 11 bases remained unmatched. CDR3 length equals 15 residues. Germline CDR1 and CDR2: PRHDT and FYEKMQ (reference sequence). The CDR3 coding sequence is TGTGCCAGCAGCCAAGGGGGCGGCGTAGGCGATACGCAGTATTTT. Amino acid sequence: CASSQGGGVGDTQYF.

This sequence joins TRBV29-1 and TRBJ1-2; perhaps TRBD1 as D (6 bases). CDR3 length: 15 amino acids. Germline-derived CDR1 and CDR2 are SQVTM and ANQGSEA. The germline V and J ends were trimmed by 5 bases and 3 bases, with 19 bases remaining between them. The CDR3 sequence is CSVLTPGALDYGYTF. The CDR3 DNA reads as TGCAGCGTTCTGACCCCAGGGGCCCTTGACTATGGCTACACCTTC.

This clone was detected only a few times. The chain carries TRBV29-1 and TRBJ2-7; TRBD2 is a possible D gene (5 bases). CDR3 length: 14 residues. The germline gives CDR1 SQVTM, CDR2 ANQGSEA. Trimming shortened V by 3 bases and J by 4 bases, and 16 bases separated the two germline ends. CDR3 region: CSVEESVPGYEQYF. Here the CDR3 DNA reads TGCAGCGTTGAGGAATCGGTCCCGGGGTACGAGCAGTACTTC.

The chain carries TRBV27 and TRBJ2-1, with D possibly TRBD1 on 6 matching bases. Germline V gene lookup returns CDR1 MNHEY and CDR2 SMNVEV (reference sequence). CDR3 length: 13 residues. The ends were cut back, 4 bases at V and 5 bases at J, with 9 bases in the middle. The CDR3 reads CASSWGTNNEQFF. Here the CDR3 DNA reads TGTGCCAGCAGTTGGGGGACAAACAATGAGCAGTTCTTC.